Following are 11 T cell receptor beta chains from one sample sequenced in a study of cytomegalovirus exposure and HLA in healthy donors. Sequenced by immunoSEQ multiplex PCR; TCRdb stores in-frame clones only, minus some. Of about 89,000 clones listed, less than 90% are singletons. Sequencing was carried out using PBMCs. The receptors come from a young woman in good health and CMV-seropositive.

The CDR3 DNA reads TGTGCCATCAGTGAGGAGGGGGCGGTCACTGAAGCTTTCTTT. This gives the protein CAISEEGAVTEAFF. The chain links TRBV10-3 to TRBJ1-1, with 7 positions matching TRBD1. V lost 2 bases, J lost 4 bases, and 4 bases stayed unmatched. Germline CDR1 reads ENHRY; CDR2 reads SYGVKD. This CDR3 contains 14 residues.

This rearrangement joins TRBV19 to TRBJ2-4; 7 bases are a match to TRBD2. Germline CDR1 is LNHDA and CDR2 is SQIVND (reference sequence). This CDR3 spans 17 amino acids. After removal of 0 bases from V and 0 bases from J, the junction contained 5 bases not matched to a gene. Here the CDR3 reads CASSIEKGRVAKNIQYF. The CDR3 nucleotides read TGTGCCAGTAGTATAGAGAAGGGGAGGGTAGCCAAAAACATTCAGTACTTC.

The chain combines TRBV29-1 with TRBJ1-1; the match to TRBD1 covers 8 bases. Looked up from germline, CDR1 is SQVTM and CDR2 is ANQGSEA. V gave up 3 bases and J gave up 3 bases; unmatched junction bases: 3. The length of the CDR3 is 13 residues. CDR3 region: CSVDRDRYTEAFF. The CDR3 DNA reads TGCAGCGTTGATCGGGACAGGTACACTGAAGCTTTCTTT.

In this sample, this clone turned up a few times. The chain is built from TRBV19 and TRBJ1-2; maybe TRBD1 (5 bases). This CDR3 is built from 13 residues. Between the trimmed V and J ends, which lost 6 bases and 3 bases, there was a span of 11 bases. Germline-derived CDR1 and CDR2 are LNHDA and SQIVND (reference sequence). CDR3 nucleotide sequence: TGTGCCAGTAGGCCCAGGGCCGACTATGGCTACACCTTC. This codes for CASRPRADYGYTF.

V and J are TRBV5-1 and TRBJ1-1, with 7 bases fitting TRBD1. Looked up from germline, CDR1 is SGHRS and CDR2 is YFSETQ. Germline trimming cut 0 bases from V and 4 bases from J; bases unmatched to any gene: 3. The CDR3 is 14 amino acids. The CDR3 region is CASSLEGASTEAFF. In nucleotides, the CDR3 is TGCGCCAGCAGCTTGGAGGGGGCGAGCACTGAAGCTTTCTTT.

V gene TRBV2 combines with J gene TRBJ2-5; 11 positions agree with TRBD2. CDR1 is SNHLY, CDR2 FYNNEI, per germline. The CDR3 totals 16 residues. The V and J ends lost 6 bases and 4 bases, in that order; junction bases with no gene match: 10. CDR3 sequence: CASRGGSGTSGETQYF. CDR3 nucleotides: TGTGCCAGCAGGGGGGGCTCCGGGACTAGCGGAGAGACCCAGTACTTC. Complete variable domain (other parts from reference TRBV2 and TRBJ2-5): EPEVTQTPSHQVTQMGQEVILRCVPISNHLYFYWYRQILGQKVEFLVSFYNNEISEKSEIFDDQFSVERPDGSNFTLKIRSTKLEDSAMYFCASRGGSGTSGETQYFGPGTRLLVL.

The chain employs TRBV2 and TRBJ1-1, with D maybe TRBD1 (5 bases). Trimming left V 0 bases short and J 4 bases short, with 12 bases between. This CDR3 comprises 15 residues. CDR1 and CDR2 (germline): SNHLY, FYNNEI. The CDR3 DNA sequence: TGTGCCAGCAGTGAAGCGCTTCAGGGTCCCACTGAAGCTTTCTTT. Translating gives CASSEALQGPTEAFF.

The chain carries TRBV5-5 and TRBJ2-7, with a possible D match to TRBD1 (7 bases). CDR3 length: 14 amino acids. From germline, CDR1 is SGHKS and CDR2 YYEKEE (reference sequence). V was trimmed by 0 bases and J by 6 bases, leaving 13 bases between them. Written as DNA, the CDR3 is TGTGCCAGCAGCTTGGTGGACAGGAGGGGCGAGCAGTACTTC. It yields the protein CASSLVDRRGEQYF.

The chain recombines TRBV10-2 with TRBJ2-3; TRBD1 agrees at 12 bases. Germline V gene data show CDR1 as WSHSY and CDR2 as SAAADI. Losses at the gene ends were 8 bases for V and 5 bases for J; bases not matched to a gene: 5. CDR3 length: 14 residues. The CDR3 region has the DNA TGCGCCAGCGGGGACAGGGGGCGCGGAGATACGCAGTATTTT. Translation: CASGDRGRGDTQYF.

The chain employs TRBV23-1 and TRBJ2-3; 9 bases are shared with TRBD1. TRBV23-1 qualifies as an ORF whose function is uncertain. V lost 2 bases, J lost 0 bases, and 15 bases stayed unmatched. There are 20 residues in the CDR3. CDR3 loop: CASSQGGTGSAEPSTDTQYF. The CDR3 DNA is TGCGCCAGCAGTCAAGGCGGGACAGGGTCAGCGGAGCCTAGCACAGATACGCAGTATTTT.

The chain carries TRBV5-1 and TRBJ2-7, with 7 bases matching TRBD1. The CDR3 loop spans 14 amino acids. V was clipped by 5 bases and J by 0 bases; unmatched bases: 5. The germline gives CDR1 SGHRS, CDR2 YFSETQ. The CDR3: CASSYRDSSYEQYF. The CDR3 DNA sequence: TGCGCCAGCAGTTACCGGGACAGCTCCTACGAGCAGTACTTC.